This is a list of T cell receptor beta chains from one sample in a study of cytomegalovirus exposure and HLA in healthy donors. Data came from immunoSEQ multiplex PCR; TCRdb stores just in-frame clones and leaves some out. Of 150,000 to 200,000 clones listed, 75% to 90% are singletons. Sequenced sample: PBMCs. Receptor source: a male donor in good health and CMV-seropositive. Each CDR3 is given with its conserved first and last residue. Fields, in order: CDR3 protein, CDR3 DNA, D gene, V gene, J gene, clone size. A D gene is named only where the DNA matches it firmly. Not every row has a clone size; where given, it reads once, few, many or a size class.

CDR3: CASSLLATGAEQYF
DNA: TGTGCCAGCAGCTTATTGGCAACAGGGGCCGAGCAGTACTTC
D: TRBD1
V: TRBV7-2
J: TRBJ2-7
size: NA

CDR3: CASSSTENTEAFF
DNA: TGTGCCAGCAGCTCTACAGAAAACACTGAAGCTTTCTTT
D: NA
V: TRBV7-9
J: TRBJ1-1
size: NA

CDR3: CATSPLTSGGYGYTF
DNA: TGTGCCACCAGCCCGCTAACCTCAGGGGGTTACGGCTACACCTTC
D: TRBD1
V: TRBV15
J: TRBJ1-2
size: NA

CDR3: CASSPSQTILSGANVLTF
DNA: TGTGCCAGCTCACCTTCGCAGACAATACTCTCTGGGGCCAACGTCCTGACTTTC
D: NA
V: TRBV18
J: TRBJ2-6
size: NA

CDR3: CASSQAGGGTDTQYF
DNA: TGCGCCAGCAGCCAAGCGGGAGGTGGCACAGATACGCAGTATTTT
D: TRBD2
V: TRBV4-3
J: TRBJ2-3
size: NA

CDR3: CASSDSIAQGPDTQYF
DNA: TGTGCCAGCAGTGACTCGATTGCGCAGGGGCCAGATACGCAGTATTTT
D: NA
V: TRBV6-4
J: TRBJ2-3
size: NA

CDR3: CASSFLQGATNTEAFF
DNA: TGCGCCAGCAGCTTTCTACAGGGGGCGACGAACACTGAAGCTTTCTTT
D: TRBD1
V: TRBV5-1
J: TRBJ1-1
size: NA

CDR3: CARRLTSEGRRDTQYF
DNA: TGTGCCAGAAGGTTGACTAGCGAAGGCCGCCGAGATACGCAGTATTTT
D: TRBD2
V: TRBV5-3
J: TRBJ2-3
size: NA

CDR3: CASSYSAGVSGYTF
DNA: TGTGCCAGCAGTTACTCAGCAGGGGTTAGCGGCTACACCTTC
D: NA
V: TRBV6-5
J: TRBJ1-2
size: NA

CDR3: CASSGDSQETQYF
DNA: TGTGCCAGCAGCGGGGACAGCCAAGAGACCCAGTACTTC
D: TRBD1
V: TRBV2
J: TRBJ2-5
size: once

CDR3: CASSDLGSFSDTQYF
DNA: TGTGCCAGCAGTGATCTCGGGAGCTTCTCAGATACGCAGTATTTT
D: NA
V: TRBV6-4
J: TRBJ2-3
size: few

CDR3: CASSSRDLTDTQYF
DNA: TGTGCCAGCAGTAGCCGGGACTTAACAGATACGCAGTATTTT
D: NA
V: TRBV27
J: TRBJ2-3
size: NA

CDR3: CASSPGQNTGELFF
DNA: TGTGCCAGCTCACCCGGACAGAACACCGGGGAGCTGTTTTTT
D: NA
V: TRBV18
J: TRBJ2-2
size: NA

CDR3: CASSSGMGNGGELFF
DNA: TGTGCCAGCAGCTCAGGGATGGGAAATGGCGGGGAGCTGTTTTTT
D: NA
V: TRBV11-2
J: TRBJ2-2
size: NA

CDR3: CASSLRAGVLPYEQYF
DNA: TGTGCCAGCAGCTTGCGGGCTGGAGTTCTCCCTTACGAGCAGTACTTC
D: NA
V: TRBV7-9
J: TRBJ2-7
size: NA

CDR3: CASSTRDSYEQYF
DNA: TGTGCCAGCAGCACCCGGGACAGCTACGAGCAGTACTTC
D: TRBD1
V: TRBV5-6
J: TRBJ2-7
size: NA

CDR3: CAAGGGLYEQYF
DNA: TGTGCCGCCGGCGGGGGGCTCTACGAGCAGTACTTC
D: TRBD2
V: TRBV6-1
J: TRBJ2-7
size: few

CDR3: CASSLTGGSQNTEAFF
DNA: TGCGCCAGCAGCCTGACAGGGGGGAGTCAGAACACTGAAGCTTTCTTT
D: TRBD1
V: TRBV5-1
J: TRBJ1-1
size: few

CDR3: CASSFRGLALSSYNEQFF
DNA: TGCGCCAGCAGCTTCCGCGGACTAGCGCTCAGCTCCTACAATGAGCAGTTCTTC
D: TRBD2
V: TRBV5-1
J: TRBJ2-1
size: few

CDR3: CASRFLAGVMNEQFF
DNA: TGTGCCAGCAGATTCCTAGCGGGAGTGATGAATGAGCAGTTCTTC
D: TRBD2
V: TRBV6-5
J: TRBJ2-1
size: NA

CDR3: CASSQESSGDYGYTF
DNA: TGCGCCAGCAGCCAAGAGAGCTCAGGGGACTATGGCTACACCTTC
D: NA
V: TRBV4-3
J: TRBJ1-2
size: NA

CDR3: CASSLAGEGNVLTF
DNA: TGTGCCAGCAGTTTAGCAGGGGAGGGCAACGTCCTGACTTTC
D: NA
V: TRBV27
J: TRBJ2-6
size: NA

CDR3: CASSSLRRLAGGQDTQYF
DNA: TGTGCCAGCAGCTCCCTACGCCGACTAGCGGGAGGGCAAGATACGCAGTATTTT
D: TRBD2
V: TRBV7-3
J: TRBJ2-3
size: NA

CDR3: CASSSQEGWNEKLFF
DNA: TGTGCCAGCAGTTCCCAGGAGGGCTGGAATGAAAAACTGTTTTTT
D: NA
V: TRBV27
J: TRBJ1-4
size: NA

CDR3: CASSPLGAQETQYF
DNA: TGTGCCAGCAGCCCTCTGGGGGCTCAAGAGACCCAGTACTTC
D: NA
V: TRBV7-2
J: TRBJ2-5
size: NA

CDR3: CASSQAPQGPGNTIYF
DNA: TGTGCCAGCAGCCAAGCGCCTCAGGGGCCTGGAAACACCATATATTTT
D: NA
V: TRBV14
J: TRBJ1-3
size: NA

CDR3: CASSPRLAGGRETQYF
DNA: TGTGCCAGCAGCCCCAGACTAGCGGGAGGTAGGGAGACCCAGTACTTC
D: TRBD2
V: TRBV7-2
J: TRBJ2-5
size: few

CDR3: CASSPGQYSGNTIYF
DNA: TGTGCCAGCTCCCCGGGACAATACTCTGGAAACACCATATATTTT
D: NA
V: TRBV11-3
J: TRBJ1-3
size: NA

CDR3: CASRGQGAEAFF
DNA: TGCGCCAGCAGAGGACAGGGGGCTGAAGCTTTCTTT
D: TRBD1
V: TRBV4-1
J: TRBJ1-1
size: NA

CDR3: CASSKGREGTQYF
DNA: TGTGCTAGCAGCAAGGGACGGGAGGGGACCCAGTACTTC
D: TRBD2
V: TRBV7-7
J: TRBJ2-5
size: NA

CDR3: CASSLGRDSLEQYF
DNA: TGTGCTAGCAGCTTAGGAAGGGACTCCCTCGAGCAGTACTTC
D: NA
V: TRBV7-7
J: TRBJ2-7
size: few

CDR3: CASSSTGGLTGELFF
DNA: TGCGCCAGCAGCTCGACAGGGGGCCTCACCGGGGAGCTGTTTTTT
D: TRBD1
V: TRBV5-1
J: TRBJ2-2
size: NA

CDR3: CASSQDRGGTDTQYF
DNA: TGTGCCAGCAGCCAGGACAGGGGGGGCACAGATACGCAGTATTTT
D: TRBD1
V: TRBV11-1
J: TRBJ2-3
size: few